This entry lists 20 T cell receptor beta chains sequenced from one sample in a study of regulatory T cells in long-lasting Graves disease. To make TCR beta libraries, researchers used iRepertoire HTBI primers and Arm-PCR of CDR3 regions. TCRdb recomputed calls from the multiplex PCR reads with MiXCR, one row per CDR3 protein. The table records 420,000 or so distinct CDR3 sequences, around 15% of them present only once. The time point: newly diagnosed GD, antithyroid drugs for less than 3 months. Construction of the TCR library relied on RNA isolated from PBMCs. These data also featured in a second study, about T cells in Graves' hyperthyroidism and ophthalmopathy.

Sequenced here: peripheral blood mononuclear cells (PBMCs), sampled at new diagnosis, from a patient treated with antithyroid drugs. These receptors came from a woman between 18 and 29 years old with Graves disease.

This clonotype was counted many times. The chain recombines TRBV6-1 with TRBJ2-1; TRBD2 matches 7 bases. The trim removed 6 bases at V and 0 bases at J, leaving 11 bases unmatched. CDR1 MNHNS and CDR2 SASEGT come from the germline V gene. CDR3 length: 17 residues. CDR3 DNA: TGTGCCAGCAGGACCCTGGAATGCGGGAGCTCCTACAATGAGCAGTTCTTC. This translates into CASRTLECGSSYNEQFF.

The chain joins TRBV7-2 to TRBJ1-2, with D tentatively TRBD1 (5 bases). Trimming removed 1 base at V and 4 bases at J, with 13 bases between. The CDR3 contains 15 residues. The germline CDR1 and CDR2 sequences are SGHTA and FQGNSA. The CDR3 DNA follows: TGTGCCAGCAGCTTAGTAGGGACCGGTATCTATGGCTACACCTTC. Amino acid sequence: CASSLVGTGIYGYTF. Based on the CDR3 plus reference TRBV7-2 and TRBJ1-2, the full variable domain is GAGVSQSPSNKVTEKGKDVELRCDPISGHTALYWYRQSLGQGLEFLIYFQGNSAPDKSGLPSDRFSAERTGGSVSTLTIQRTQQEDSAVYLCASSLVGTGIYGYTFGSGTRLTVV.

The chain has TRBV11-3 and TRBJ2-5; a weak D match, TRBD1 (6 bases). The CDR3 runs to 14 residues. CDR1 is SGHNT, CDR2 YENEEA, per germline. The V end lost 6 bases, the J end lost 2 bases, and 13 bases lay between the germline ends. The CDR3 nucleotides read TGTGCCAGCAGTCCAGGGGATTATCAAGAGACCCAGTACTTC. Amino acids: CASSPGDYQETQYF.

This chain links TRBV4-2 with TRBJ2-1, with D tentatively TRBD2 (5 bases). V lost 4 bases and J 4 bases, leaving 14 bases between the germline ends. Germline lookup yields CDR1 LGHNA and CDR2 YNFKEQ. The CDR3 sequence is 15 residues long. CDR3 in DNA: TGTGCCAGCAGCCTTGTCCGGACTCAATACAATGAGCAGTTCTTC. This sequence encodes CASSLVRTQYNEQFF.

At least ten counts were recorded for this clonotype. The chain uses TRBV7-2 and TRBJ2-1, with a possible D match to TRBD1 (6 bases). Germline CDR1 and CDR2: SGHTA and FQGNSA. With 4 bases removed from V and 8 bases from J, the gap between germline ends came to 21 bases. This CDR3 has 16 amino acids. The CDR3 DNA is TGTGCCAGCAGCTCTCAGACAGGACTCAAATCGCATGAGCAGTTCTTC. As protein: CASSSQTGLKSHEQFF.

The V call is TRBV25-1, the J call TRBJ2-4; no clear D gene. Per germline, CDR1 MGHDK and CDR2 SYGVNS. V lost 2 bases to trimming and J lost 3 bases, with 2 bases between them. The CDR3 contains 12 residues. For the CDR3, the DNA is TGTGCCAGCAGTGAAAACAAAAACATTCAGTACTTC. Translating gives CASSENKNIQYF.

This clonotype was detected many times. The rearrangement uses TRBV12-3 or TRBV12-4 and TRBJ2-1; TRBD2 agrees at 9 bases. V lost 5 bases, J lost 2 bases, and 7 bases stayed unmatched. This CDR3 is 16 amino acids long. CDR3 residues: CASSPRLAETYNEQFF. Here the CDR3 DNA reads TGTGCCAGCAGTCCGAGACTAGCGGAGACCTACAATGAGCAGTTCTTC.

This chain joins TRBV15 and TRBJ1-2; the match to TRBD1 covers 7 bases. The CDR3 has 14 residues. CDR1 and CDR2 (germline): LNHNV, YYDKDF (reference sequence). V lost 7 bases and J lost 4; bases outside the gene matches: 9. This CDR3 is CATNPHRDSYGYTF. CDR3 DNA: TGTGCCACCAACCCACACAGGGACAGCTATGGCTACACCTTC.

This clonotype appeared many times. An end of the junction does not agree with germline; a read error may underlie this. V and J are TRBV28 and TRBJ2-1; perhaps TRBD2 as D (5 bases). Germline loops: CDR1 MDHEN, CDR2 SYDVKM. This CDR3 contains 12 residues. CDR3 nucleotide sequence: TGTGCCAGCAGTTCGGGTAGTACTAGTAGGGTCTTC. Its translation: CASSSGSTSRVF.

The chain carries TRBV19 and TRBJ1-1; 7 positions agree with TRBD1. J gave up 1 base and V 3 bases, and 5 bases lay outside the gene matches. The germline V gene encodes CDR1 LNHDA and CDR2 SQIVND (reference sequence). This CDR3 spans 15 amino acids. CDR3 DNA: TGTGCCAGTAGTATCATAGGGGGCAAGAACACTGAAGCTTTCTTT. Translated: CASSIIGGKNTEAFF.

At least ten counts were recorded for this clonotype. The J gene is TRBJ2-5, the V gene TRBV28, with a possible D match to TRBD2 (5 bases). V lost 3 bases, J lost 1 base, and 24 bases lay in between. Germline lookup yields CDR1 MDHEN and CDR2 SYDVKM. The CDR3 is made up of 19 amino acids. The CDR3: CASSFREGNVGFSQETQYF. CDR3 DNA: TGTGCCAGCAGTTTCCGGGAAGGGAATGTGGGGTTCTCCCAAGAGACCCAGTACTTC.

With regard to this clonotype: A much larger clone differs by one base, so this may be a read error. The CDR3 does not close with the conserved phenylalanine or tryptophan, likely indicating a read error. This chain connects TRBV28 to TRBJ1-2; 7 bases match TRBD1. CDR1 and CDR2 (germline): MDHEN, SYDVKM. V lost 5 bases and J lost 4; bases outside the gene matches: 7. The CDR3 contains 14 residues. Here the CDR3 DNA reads TGTGCCAGCAGTCCCACGGACAGGATCTATGGCTACACCGTC. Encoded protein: CASSPTDRIYGYTV.

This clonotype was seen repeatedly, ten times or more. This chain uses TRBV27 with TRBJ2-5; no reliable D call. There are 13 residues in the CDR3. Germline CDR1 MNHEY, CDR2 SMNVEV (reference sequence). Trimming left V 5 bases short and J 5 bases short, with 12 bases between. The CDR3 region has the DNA TGTGCCAGCAGTCGACCACCCCATGAGACCCAGTACTTC. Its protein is CASSRPPHETQYF.

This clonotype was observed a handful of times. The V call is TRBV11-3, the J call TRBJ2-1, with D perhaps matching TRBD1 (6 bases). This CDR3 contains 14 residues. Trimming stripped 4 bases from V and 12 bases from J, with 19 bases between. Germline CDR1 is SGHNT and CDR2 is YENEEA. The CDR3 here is CASSSMDSPGMQFF. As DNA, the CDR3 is TGTGCCAGCAGCTCCATGGACAGCCCCGGTATGCAGTTCTTC.

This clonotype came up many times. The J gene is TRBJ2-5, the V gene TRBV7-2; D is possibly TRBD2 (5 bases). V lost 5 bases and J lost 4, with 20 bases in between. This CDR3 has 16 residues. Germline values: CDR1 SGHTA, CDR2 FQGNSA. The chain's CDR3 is CASSRIIALAGETQYF. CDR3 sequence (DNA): TGTGCCAGCAGCCGTATCATAGCGCTTGCGGGAGAGACCCAGTACTTC.

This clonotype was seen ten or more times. The CDR3 loop is CATSRGLAGTQYF. In DNA form, the CDR3 reads TGTGCCACCAGCCGTGGACTAGCTGGTACGCAGTATTTT. The genes are TRBV15 and TRBJ2-3, with 8 bases identical to TRBD2. The CDR3 spans 13 residues. Germline V gene sequence: CDR1 LNHNV, CDR2 YYDKDF (reference sequence). J gave up 8 bases and V 5 bases, and 6 bases lay outside the gene matches.

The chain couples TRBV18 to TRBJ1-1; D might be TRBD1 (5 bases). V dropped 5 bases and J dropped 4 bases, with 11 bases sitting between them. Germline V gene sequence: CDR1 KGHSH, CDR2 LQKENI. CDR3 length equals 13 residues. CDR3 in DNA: TGTGCCAGCTCAGCGGACCAGGGCACTGAAGCTTTCTTT. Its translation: CASSADQGTEAFF.

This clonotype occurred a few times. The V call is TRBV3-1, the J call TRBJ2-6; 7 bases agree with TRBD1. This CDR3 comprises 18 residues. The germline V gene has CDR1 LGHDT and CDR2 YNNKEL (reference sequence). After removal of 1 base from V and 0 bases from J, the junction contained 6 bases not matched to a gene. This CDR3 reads CASSQATGPSSGANVLTF. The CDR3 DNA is TGTGCCAGCAGCCAAGCGACAGGGCCGAGCTCTGGGGCCAACGTCCTGACTTTC.

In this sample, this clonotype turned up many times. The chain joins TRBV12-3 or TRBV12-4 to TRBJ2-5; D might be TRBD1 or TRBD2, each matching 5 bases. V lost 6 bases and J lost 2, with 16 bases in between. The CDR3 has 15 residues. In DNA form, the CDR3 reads TGTGCCAGCAGCCAGCTCGGGGCGAGTCAAGAGACCCAGTACTTC. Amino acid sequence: CASSQLGASQETQYF.

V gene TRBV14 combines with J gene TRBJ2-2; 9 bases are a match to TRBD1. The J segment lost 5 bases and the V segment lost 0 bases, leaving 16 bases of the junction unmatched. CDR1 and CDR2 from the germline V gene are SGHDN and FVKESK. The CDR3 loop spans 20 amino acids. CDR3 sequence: CASSQDGTGMRHRGTGELFF. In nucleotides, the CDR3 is TGTGCCAGCAGCCAAGATGGGACAGGGATGAGGCATCGGGGAACCGGGGAGCTGTTTTTT.